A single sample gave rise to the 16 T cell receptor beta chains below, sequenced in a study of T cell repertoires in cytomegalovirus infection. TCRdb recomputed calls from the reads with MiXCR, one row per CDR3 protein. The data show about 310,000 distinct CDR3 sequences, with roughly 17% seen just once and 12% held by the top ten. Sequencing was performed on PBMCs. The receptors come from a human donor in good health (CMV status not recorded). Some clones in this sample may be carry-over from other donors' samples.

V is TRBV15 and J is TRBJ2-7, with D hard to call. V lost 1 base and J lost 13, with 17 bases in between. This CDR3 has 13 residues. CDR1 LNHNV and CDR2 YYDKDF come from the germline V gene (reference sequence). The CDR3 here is CATSRVRQDLFYF. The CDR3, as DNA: TGTGCCACCAGCAGAGTGCGGCAGGACCTCTTTTACTTC. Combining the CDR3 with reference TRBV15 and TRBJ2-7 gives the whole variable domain DAMVIQNPRYQVTQFGKPVTLSCSQTLNHNVMYWYQQKSSQAPKLLFHYYDKDFNNEADTPDNFQSRRPNTSFCFLDIRSPGLGDTAMYLCATSRVRQDLFYFGPGTRLTVT.

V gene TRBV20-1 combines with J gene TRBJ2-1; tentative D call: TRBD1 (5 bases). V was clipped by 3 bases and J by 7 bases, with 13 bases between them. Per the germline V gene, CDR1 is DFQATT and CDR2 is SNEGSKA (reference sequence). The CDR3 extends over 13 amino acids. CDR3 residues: CSASKGQVNEQFF. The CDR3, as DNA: TGCAGTGCTAGCAAGGGGCAGGTGAATGAGCAGTTCTTC.

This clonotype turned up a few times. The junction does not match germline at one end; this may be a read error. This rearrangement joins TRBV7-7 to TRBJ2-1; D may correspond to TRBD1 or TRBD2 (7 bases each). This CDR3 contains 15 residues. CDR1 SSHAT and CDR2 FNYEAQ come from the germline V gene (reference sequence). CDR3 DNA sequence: TGTGCTAGCAGCTTAGACGGTCAGGGGGGGAATGAGCAGTTCTTC. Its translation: CASSLDGQGGNEQFF.

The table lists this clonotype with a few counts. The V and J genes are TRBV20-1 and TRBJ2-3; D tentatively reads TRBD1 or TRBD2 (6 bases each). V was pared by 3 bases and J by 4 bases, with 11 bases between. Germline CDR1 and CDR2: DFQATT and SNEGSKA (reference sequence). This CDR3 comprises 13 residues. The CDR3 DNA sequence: TGCAGTGCTAGCGGGGGCAGGTCAGATACGCAGTATTTT. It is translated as CSASGGRSDTQYF.

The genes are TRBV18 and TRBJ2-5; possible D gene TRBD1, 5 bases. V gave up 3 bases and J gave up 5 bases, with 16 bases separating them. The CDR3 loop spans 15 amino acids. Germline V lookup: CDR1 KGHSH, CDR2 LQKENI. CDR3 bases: TGTGCCAGCTCACCTTCTGTAGGGGCCGGTGAGACCCAGTACTTC. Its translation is CASSPSVGAGETQYF.

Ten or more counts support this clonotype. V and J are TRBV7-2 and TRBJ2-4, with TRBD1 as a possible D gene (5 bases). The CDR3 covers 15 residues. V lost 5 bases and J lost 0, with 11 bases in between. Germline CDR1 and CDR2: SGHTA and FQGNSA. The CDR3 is CASSATALAKNIQYF. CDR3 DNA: TGTGCCAGCAGCGCGACAGCCCTAGCCAAAAACATTCAGTACTTC. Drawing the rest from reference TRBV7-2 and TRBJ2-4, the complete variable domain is GAGVSQSPSNKVTEKGKDVELRCDPISGHTALYWYRQSLGQGLEFLIYFQGNSAPDKSGLPSDRFSAERTGGSVSTLTIQRTQQEDSAVYLCASSATALAKNIQYFGAGTRLSVL.

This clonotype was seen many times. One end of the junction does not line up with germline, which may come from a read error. The CDR3 coding sequence is TGTGCCAGTAGGATAGACAGGGCGAACACTGAAGCTTTCTTT. Encoded protein: CASRIDRANTEAFF. V and J are TRBV19 and TRBJ1-1; TRBD1 aligns across 7 bases. The germline CDR1 and CDR2 sequences are LNHDA and SQIVND (reference sequence). The CDR3 extends over 14 amino acids.

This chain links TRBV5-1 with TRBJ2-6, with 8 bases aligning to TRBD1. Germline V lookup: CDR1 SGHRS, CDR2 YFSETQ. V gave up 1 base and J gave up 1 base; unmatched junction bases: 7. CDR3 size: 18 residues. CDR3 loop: CASSLFWTGKSGANVLTF. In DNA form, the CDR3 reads TGCGCCAGCAGCTTGTTTTGGACAGGGAAGTCTGGGGCCAACGTCCTGACTTTC.

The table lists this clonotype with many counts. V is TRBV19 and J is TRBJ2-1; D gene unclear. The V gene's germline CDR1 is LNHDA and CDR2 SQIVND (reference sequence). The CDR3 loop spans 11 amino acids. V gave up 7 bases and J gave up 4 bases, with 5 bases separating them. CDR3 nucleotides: TGTGCCAGTACGCTTTACAATGAGCAGTTCTTC. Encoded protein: CASTLYNEQFF.

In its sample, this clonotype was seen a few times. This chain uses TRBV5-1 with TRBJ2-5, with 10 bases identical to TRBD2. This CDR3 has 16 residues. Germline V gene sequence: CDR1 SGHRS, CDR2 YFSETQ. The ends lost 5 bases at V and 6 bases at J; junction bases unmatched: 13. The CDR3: CASSPSAGGPGKTQYF. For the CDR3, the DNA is TGCGCCAGCAGTCCGTCAGCGGGGGGGCCAGGAAAGACCCAGTACTTC.

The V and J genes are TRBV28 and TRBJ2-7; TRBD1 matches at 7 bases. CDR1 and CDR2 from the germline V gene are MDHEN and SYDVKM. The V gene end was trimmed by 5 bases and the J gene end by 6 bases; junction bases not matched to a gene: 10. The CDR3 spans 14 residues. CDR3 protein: CASSPGTASSEQYF. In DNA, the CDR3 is TGTGCCAGCAGTCCCGGGACAGCATCGTCCGAGCAGTACTTC.

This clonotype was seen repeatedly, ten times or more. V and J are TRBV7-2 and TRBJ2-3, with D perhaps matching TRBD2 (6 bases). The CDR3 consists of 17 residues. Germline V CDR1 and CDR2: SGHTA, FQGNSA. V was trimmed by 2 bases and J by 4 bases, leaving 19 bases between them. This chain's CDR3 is CASSLQGRLAIPDTQYF. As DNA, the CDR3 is TGTGCCAGCAGCTTACAAGGGCGGCTAGCGATTCCAGATACGCAGTATTTT.

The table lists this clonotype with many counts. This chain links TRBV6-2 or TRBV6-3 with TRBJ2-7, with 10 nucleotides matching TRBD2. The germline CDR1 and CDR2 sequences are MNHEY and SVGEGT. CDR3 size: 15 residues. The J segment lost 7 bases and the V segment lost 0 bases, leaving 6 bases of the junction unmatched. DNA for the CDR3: TGTGCCAGCAGTTACTCGGCTAGCGGGGGAACGGAGCAGTACTTC. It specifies CASSYSASGGTEQYF.

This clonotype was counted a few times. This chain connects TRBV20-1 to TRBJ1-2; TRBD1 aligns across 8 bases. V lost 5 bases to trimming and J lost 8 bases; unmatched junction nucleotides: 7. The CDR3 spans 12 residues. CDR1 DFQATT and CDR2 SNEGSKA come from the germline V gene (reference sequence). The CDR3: CSAGRQGIGYTF. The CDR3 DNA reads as TGCAGTGCTGGAAGACAGGGGATCGGCTACACCTTC.

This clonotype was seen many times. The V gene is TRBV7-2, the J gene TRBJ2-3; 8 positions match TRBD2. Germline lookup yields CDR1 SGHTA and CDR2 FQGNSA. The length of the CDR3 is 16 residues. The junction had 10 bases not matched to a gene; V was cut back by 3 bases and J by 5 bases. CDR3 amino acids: CASSFSGTRIGDTQYF. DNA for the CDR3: TGTGCCAGCAGCTTCTCCGGGACTAGAATCGGAGATACGCAGTATTTT.

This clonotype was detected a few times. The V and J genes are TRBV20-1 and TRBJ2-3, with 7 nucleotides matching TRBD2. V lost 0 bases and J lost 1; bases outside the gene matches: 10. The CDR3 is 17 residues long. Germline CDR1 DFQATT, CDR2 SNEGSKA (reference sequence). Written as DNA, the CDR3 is TGCAGTGCTAGAGATATTATTACGGCGGGGGGCACAGATACGCAGTATTTT. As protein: CSARDIITAGGTDTQYF.